This TCR beta chain was identified during a study of blood T cell repertoires in COVID-19. Study summary: Collection of acute and convalescent COVID-19 samples took place in the United States, Italy and Spain.

Recovered Cohort 3 donors showed two negative PCRs, clearance, or symptom resolution. Under the authors' procedure: The authors estimated nucleated cell counts from reference gene primer amplification. TCRdb's copy holds only in-frame clones and misses some; the assay was immunoSEQ multiplex PCR. The DNA gave D and trimming, while V, J and clone size come from that table. The data hold 250,000 to 300,000 clones, with roughly 88% observed a single time. The germline CDR1 and CDR2 sequences are MDHEN and SYDVKM. The CDR3 contains 18 residues. V dropped 6 bases and J dropped 5; count of bases not matched to a gene: 15.

The specimen sequenced was PBMCs or T cells enriched from blood (not recorded which). This chain joins TRBV28 and TRBJ2-3; 12 nucleotides agree with TRBD2. This TCR came from a woman between 50 and 59 years old who had recovered from COVID-19. CDR3 loop: CASRPLGLAGKVGDTQYF. The CDR3 DNA reads TGTGCCAGCAGACCCCTAGGACTAGCGGGGAAGGTGGGAGATACGCAGTATTTT.